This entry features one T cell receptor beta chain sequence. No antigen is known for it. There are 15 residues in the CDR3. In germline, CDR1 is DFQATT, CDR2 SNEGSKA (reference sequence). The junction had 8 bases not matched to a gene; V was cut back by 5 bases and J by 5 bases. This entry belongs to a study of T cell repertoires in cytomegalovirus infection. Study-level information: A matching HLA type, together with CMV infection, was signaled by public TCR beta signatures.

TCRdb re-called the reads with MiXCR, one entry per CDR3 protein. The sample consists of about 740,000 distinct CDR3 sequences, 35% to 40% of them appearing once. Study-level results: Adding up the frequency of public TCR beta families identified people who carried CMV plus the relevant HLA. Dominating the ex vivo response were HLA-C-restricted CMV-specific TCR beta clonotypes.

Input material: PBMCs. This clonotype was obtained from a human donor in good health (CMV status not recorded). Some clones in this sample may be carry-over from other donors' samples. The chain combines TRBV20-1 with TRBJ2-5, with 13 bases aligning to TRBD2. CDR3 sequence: CSAGPLAGGWETQYF. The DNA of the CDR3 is TGCAGTGCTGGGCCACTAGCGGGAGGGTGGGAGACCCAGTACTTC.